This TCR beta chain was found in a study of blood T cell repertoires in COVID-19. The overall study: In each case, the material was cDNA or gDNA derived from T cells, B-cell-depleted T cells, or PBMCs.

Assay used: immunoSEQ multiplex PCR; TCRdb lists only in-frame clones, some missing. In the table there are about 150,000 clones, just over 85% of which are singletons. Germline CDR1 and CDR2: SGHRS and YFSETQ. Trimming cost V 0 bases and J 4 bases; bases outside gene matches: 1. The CDR3 totals 16 residues. The sequence was obtained from a man in his 70s with acute or convalescent COVID-19. The sequencing input was peripheral blood. The chain is built from TRBV5-1 and TRBJ2-2; 12 nucleotides line up with TRBD2. The CDR3 DNA is TGCGCCAGCAGCTTGGGACTAGCGGGAGCCACCGGGGAGCTGTTTTTT. Residues: CASSLGLAGATGELFF.